A selection of T cell receptor beta chains follows, all from one sample in a study of blood T cell repertoires in COVID-19. The repertoire was sequenced with immunoSEQ multiplex PCR; TCRdb's copy has only in-frame clones and lacks some. The sample includes just over 300,000 clones, about 88% seen only once; the top ten take about 9.9%. The specimen sequenced was PBMCs or T cells enriched from blood (not recorded which). These TCRs come from a middle-aged woman who had recovered from COVID-19. Both conserved end residues are part of each CDR3. D genes are given only for firm matches. Clone size is not always given. Where it is, it says once, few, many or a class for expanded clones.

CDR3nt,CDR3aa,d_gene,abundance,v_gene,j_gene
TGTGCCAGCTCACCACCGGGAGGCGAGCAGTACTTC,CASSPPGGEQYF,NA,few,TRBV18,TRBJ2-7
TGTGCCAGCAGCGTAGCTCTGGGTAGCGAGAACACCGGGGAGCTGTTTTTT,CASSVALGSENTGELFF,NA,NA,TRBV9,TRBJ2-2
TGTGCCAGCAGCCCTACCCCGGGACTCTACGAGCAGTACTTC,CASSPTPGLYEQYF,NA,NA,TRBV7-6,TRBJ2-7
TGTGCCTGGAATACAGGGGCCGACGGGGAGCTGTTTTTT,CAWNTGADGELFF,TRBD1,few,TRBV30,TRBJ2-2
TGCAGCGTTGAAGCCGAGGGAGGTCCTACGGGGTACGAGCAGTACTTC,CSVEAEGGPTGYEQYF,NA,few,TRBV29-1,TRBJ2-7
TGTGCCAGCAGCCAAGGGACAGGGCAAGAGACCCAGTACTTC,CASSQGTGQETQYF,TRBD1,NA,TRBV3-1/TRBV3-2,TRBJ2-5
TGCAGCGTCGAGACAGGGTCTAATCAGCCCCAGCATTTT,CSVETGSNQPQHF,TRBD1,NA,TRBV29-1,TRBJ1-5
TGTGCCAGCAGTCTAACCGGGACAGGGTCCTACGAGCAGTACTTC,CASSLTGTGSYEQYF,TRBD1,NA,TRBV27,TRBJ2-7
TGCAGTGCTGACGAGGGTTACGAGCAGTACTTC,CSADEGYEQYF,NA,NA,TRBV20-1,TRBJ2-7
TGTGCCAGCAGCCAAAGTGTCGGGGGTAACACAGATACGCAGTATTTT,CASSQSVGGNTDTQYF,NA,NA,TRBV3-1/TRBV3-2,TRBJ2-3
TGTGCCAGCAGCCTCGGGACAGGGATTGAGCAGTTCTTC,CASSLGTGIEQFF,TRBD1,NA,TRBV13,TRBJ2-1
TGTGCCAGCAGTCCACCCGGGACTACCACCTACGAGCAGTACTTC,CASSPPGTTTYEQYF,TRBD2,NA,TRBV28,TRBJ2-7
TGTGCCAGCAGCTTTGGTGGTTCAGGGGGGAACACTGAAGCTTTCTTT,CASSFGGSGGNTEAFF,TRBD1,NA,TRBV5-4,TRBJ1-1
TGTGCCAGCAGCATCCGACAGAATAATCAGCCCCAGCATTTT,CASSIRQNNQPQHF,NA,NA,TRBV7-8,TRBJ1-5
TGTGCCAGCAGTTACCCCGGGGGGACCGGGGAGCTGTTTTTT,CASSYPGGTGELFF,TRBD2,NA,TRBV6-5,TRBJ2-2
TGTGCCAGCAGTTTGTTAAATCAGCCCCAGCATTTT,CASSLLNQPQHF,NA,NA,TRBV28,TRBJ1-5
TGTGCCAGCAGCCTATTCTATGTAGGTGGGGGGACAGATACGCAGTATTTT,CASSLFYVGGGTDTQYF,NA,once,TRBV9,TRBJ2-3
TGTGCCAGCTCACCAGGCGCGGGCGTTACCGAGCAGTACTTC,CASSPGAGVTEQYF,NA,NA,TRBV18,TRBJ2-7
TGTGCCAGCAGTTTAATACAGGGTGGATTTGATGAGCAGTTCTTC,CASSLIQGGFDEQFF,NA,NA,TRBV28,TRBJ2-1
TGTGCCAGCTCCTTAGGTGGGCCCTACGAGCAGTACTTC,CASSLGGPYEQYF,NA,NA,TRBV7-9,TRBJ2-7
TGTGCCAGCAGAGTTACAGGGAACACTGAAGCTTTCTTT,CASRVTGNTEAFF,NA,NA,TRBV2,TRBJ1-1
TGCAGCGGCCAACAGGGGGCAGATACGCAGTATTTT,CSGQQGADTQYF,TRBD1,NA,TRBV29-1,TRBJ2-3
TGTGCCAGCAGTTACTCCCCAGGGGGTGTTTCACCCCTCCACTTT,CASSYSPGGVSPLHF,TRBD1,NA,TRBV6-5,TRBJ1-6
TGTGCCAGCAGCTTATCGGCTAGTCCAGAGACCCAGTACTTC,CASSLSASPETQYF,NA,NA,TRBV7-8,TRBJ2-5
TGCGCCAGGTATTACGAGCAGTACTTC,CARYYEQYF,NA,NA,TRBV10-1,TRBJ2-7
TGCAGCGTTGCACGGACTAGCGGGGGGGTTGAGCAGTTCTTC,CSVARTSGGVEQFF,TRBD2,NA,TRBV29-1,TRBJ2-1
TGTGCCAGCAGCCAAGGTTACCTAGGACTGAAAGCTAACTATGGCTACACCTTC,CASSQGYLGLKANYGYTF,NA,NA,TRBV3-1/TRBV3-2,TRBJ1-2
TGCGCCAGCAGCTTGGTAGGGGGACAGAACTATTCTTTAGGAAACACCATATATTTT,CASSLVGGQNYSLGNTIYF,TRBD1,NA,TRBV5-1,TRBJ1-3
TGTGCCAGCAGCTTAGTGTCCGGCGGGGAGCTGTTTTTT,CASSLVSGGELFF,NA,NA,TRBV7-2,TRBJ2-2
TGTGCCAGCAGTTACTCTGGAGGGGCCGGGGAGCTGTTTTTT,CASSYSGGAGELFF,NA,NA,TRBV6-5,TRBJ2-2
TGTGCCAGCAGCTTCAGCTATGGCTACACCTTC,CASSFSYGYTF,NA,NA,TRBV7-9,TRBJ1-2
TGCGCCAGCAGCCAGGGCACGGACAGATTTAATGAAAAACTGTTTTTT,CASSQGTDRFNEKLFF,NA,NA,TRBV4-3,TRBJ1-4
TGCGCCAGCAGCTTGCGGGTCGGGGGGACAGATACGCAGTATTTT,CASSLRVGGTDTQYF,TRBD2,NA,TRBV5-1,TRBJ2-3
TGTGCCTCAAGCGAGGGCACTGAAGCTTTCTTT,CASSEGTEAFF,NA,few,TRBV10-3,TRBJ1-1
TGCAGCGTTGGAGGGACAGGCGGGGATACGCAGTATTTT,CSVGGTGGDTQYF,TRBD1,NA,TRBV29-1,TRBJ2-3
TGTGCCAGTAGTGAAACACAGGGAAACATTCAGTACTTC,CASSETQGNIQYF,NA,NA,TRBV19,TRBJ2-4